Listed here is a single T cell receptor (beta chain). Original analysis: Amplification of reference gene primers was used by the study to estimate nucleated cell counts. Generated by immunoSEQ multiplex PCR, the TCRdb table keeps only in-frame clones and is missing some. The V and J calls and the clone size are those of that table, but D and trimming were determined from the DNA. The sample comprises 120,000 or so clones, approximately 85% of which are singletons, and roughly a quarter rests with the top ten. The CDR3 covers 14 residues. The ends lost 8 bases at V and 7 bases at J; junction bases unmatched: 8. Looked up from germline, CDR1 is SGHDN and CDR2 is FVKESK. The record originates from a study of blood T cell repertoires in COVID-19. Looking at the study overall: Material from acute and convalescent COVID-19 was sourced from the United States, Italy and Spain. PBMCs, B-cell-depleted T cells, or T cells were the source of the cDNA or gDNA that made up the material.

The sample consisted of peripheral blood. V and J are TRBV14 and TRBJ2-2, with 9 nucleotides matching TRBD1. The sequence was obtained from a woman of 80 years or more with acute or convalescent COVID-19. In nucleotides, the CDR3 is TGTGCCAGCCGTCGGACAGGGGACGGCGGGGAGCTGTTTTTT. This codes for CASRRTGDGGELFF.